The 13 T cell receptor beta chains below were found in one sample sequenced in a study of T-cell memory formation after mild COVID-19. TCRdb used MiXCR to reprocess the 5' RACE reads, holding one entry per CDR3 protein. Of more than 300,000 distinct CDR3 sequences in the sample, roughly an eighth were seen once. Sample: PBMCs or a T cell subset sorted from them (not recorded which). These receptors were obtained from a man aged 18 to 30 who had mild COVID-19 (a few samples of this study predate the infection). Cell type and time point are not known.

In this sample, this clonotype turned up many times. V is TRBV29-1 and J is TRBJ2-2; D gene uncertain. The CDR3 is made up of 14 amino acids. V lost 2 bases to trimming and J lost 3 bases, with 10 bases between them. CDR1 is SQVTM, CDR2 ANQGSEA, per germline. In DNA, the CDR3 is TGCAGCGTTGAATCTGTTTCTCACACCGGGGAGCTGTTTTTT. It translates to CSVESVSHTGELFF.

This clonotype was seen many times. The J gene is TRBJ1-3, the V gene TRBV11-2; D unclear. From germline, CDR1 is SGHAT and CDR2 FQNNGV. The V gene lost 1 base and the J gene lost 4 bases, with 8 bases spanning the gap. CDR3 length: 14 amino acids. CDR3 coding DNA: TGTGCCAGCAGCTTAGTCCAGGCCGGAAACACCATATATTTT. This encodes CASSLVQAGNTIYF.

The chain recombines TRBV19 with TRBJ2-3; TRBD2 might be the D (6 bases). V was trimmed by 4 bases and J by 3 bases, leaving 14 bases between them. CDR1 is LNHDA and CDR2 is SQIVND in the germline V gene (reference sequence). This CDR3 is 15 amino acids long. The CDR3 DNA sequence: TGTGCCAGTAGTAGACAGCCCGGGGGTACAGATACGCAGTATTTT. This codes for CASSRQPGGTDTQYF.

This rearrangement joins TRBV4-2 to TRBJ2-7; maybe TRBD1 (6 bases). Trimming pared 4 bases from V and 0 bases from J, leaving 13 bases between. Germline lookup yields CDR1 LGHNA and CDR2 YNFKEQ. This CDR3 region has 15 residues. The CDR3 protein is CASSLLRGYSYEQYF. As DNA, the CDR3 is TGTGCCAGCAGCCTTTTGAGGGGGTACTCCTACGAGCAGTACTTC.

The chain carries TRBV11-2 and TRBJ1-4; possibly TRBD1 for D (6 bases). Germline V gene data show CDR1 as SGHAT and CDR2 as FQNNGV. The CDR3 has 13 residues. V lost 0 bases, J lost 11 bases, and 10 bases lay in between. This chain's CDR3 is CASSLDLTGKLFF. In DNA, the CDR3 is TGTGCCAGCAGCTTAGATCTAACAGGGAAACTGTTTTTT.

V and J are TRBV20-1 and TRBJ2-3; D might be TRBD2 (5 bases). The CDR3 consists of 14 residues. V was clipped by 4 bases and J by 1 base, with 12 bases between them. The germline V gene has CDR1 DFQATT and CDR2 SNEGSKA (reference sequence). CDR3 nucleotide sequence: TGCAGTGCTAAAGAGGGAACCGGCACAGATACGCAGTATTTT. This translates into CSAKEGTGTDTQYF.

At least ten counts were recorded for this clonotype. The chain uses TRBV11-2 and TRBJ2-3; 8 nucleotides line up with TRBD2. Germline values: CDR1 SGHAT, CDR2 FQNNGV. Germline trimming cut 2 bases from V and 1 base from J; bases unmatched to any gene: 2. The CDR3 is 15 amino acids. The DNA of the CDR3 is TGTGCCAGCAGCTTACGGGAGGGGGGCACAGATACGCAGTATTTT. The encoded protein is CASSLREGGTDTQYF. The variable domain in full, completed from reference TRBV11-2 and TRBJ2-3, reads EAGVAQSPRYKIIEKRQSVAFWCNPISGHATLYWYQQILGQGPKLLIQFQNNGVVDDSQLPKDRFSAERLKGVDSTLKIQPAKLEDSAVYLCASSLREGGTDTQYFGPGTRLTVL.

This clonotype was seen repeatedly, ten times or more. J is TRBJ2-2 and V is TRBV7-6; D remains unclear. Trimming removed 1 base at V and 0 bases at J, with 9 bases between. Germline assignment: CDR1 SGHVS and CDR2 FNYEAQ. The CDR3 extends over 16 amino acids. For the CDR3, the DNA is TGTGCCAGCAGCTTAGGGCTCATGGCGAACACCGGGGAGCTGTTTTTT. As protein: CASSLGLMANTGELFF.

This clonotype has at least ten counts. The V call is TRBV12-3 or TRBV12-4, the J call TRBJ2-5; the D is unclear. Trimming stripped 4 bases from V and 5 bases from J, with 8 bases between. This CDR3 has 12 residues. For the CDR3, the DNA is TGTGCCAGCAGTTATATATCGGAGACCCAGTACTTC. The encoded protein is CASSYISETQYF.

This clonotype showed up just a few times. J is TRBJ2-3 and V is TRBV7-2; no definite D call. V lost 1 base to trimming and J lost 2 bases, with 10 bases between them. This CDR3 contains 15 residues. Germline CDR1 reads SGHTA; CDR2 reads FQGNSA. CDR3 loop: CASSLVGPITDTQYF. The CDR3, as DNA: TGTGCCAGCAGCTTAGTAGGGCCTATCACAGATACGCAGTATTTT.

The CDR3: CASSQVKGNYEQYF. The CDR3 DNA is TGCGCCAGCAGCCAAGTTAAGGGGAACTACGAGCAGTACTTC. The chain uses TRBV4-1 and TRBJ2-7; TRBD1 is a possible D gene (5 bases). V was shortened by 1 base and J by 3 bases, with 10 bases between the two germline ends. CDR1 is MGHRA and CDR2 is YSYEKL in the germline V gene. CDR3 length: 14 amino acids.

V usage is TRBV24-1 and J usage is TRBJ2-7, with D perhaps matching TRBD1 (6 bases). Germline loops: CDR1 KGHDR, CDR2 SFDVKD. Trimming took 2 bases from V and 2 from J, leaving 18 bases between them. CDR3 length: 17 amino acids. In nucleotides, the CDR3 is TGTGCCACCAGTGATTCCACCTCGAGCCGACAGGCCTACGAGCAGTACGTC. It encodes CATSDSTSSRQAYEQYV.

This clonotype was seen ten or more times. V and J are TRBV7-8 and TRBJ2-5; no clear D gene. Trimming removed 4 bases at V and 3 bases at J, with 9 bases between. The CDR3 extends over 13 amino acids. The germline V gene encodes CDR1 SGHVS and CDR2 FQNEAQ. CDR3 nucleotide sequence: TGTGCCAGCAGCTCCAGACTGAAAGAGACCCAGTACTTC. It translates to CASSSRLKETQYF.